The clone carrying this TCR beta chain came up many times. Its antigen is currently unknown. This sample stems from a study of T cell repertoires in cytomegalovirus infection. About the study: Indicated by public TCR beta signatures were CMV infection and matching HLA type.

Study results and caveats: Carriers of CMV and the relevant HLA type were discriminated by public TCR beta frequency. CMV-specific TCR beta clonotypes restricted by HLA-C dominated the ex vivo response.

The CDR3 has 14 amino acids. Germline V gene sequence: CDR1 MDHEN, CDR2 SYDVKM. Between the trimmed V and J ends, which lost 7 bases and 1 base, there was a span of 11 bases. Each CDR3 protein gets one entry after TCRdb re-called the reads with MiXCR. The sample includes about 100,000 distinct CDR3 sequences, about a quarter seen only once; the top ten take 35% to 50%. Sequences were obtained from CD8+ T cells from PBMCs. The TCR sequence derives from a human donor in good health (CMV status not recorded). Some clones in this sample may be carry-over from other donors' samples. This chain joins TRBV28 and TRBJ1-5, with D possibly matching TRBD1 (5 bases). The CDR3 is CASNDSGSNQPQHF. For the CDR3, the DNA is TGTGCCAGCAACGATTCAGGGAGCAATCAGCCCCAGCATTTT.